One and the same sample provided the 5 T cell receptor beta chains below, sequenced in a study of CD4 and CD8 cells across lung adenocarcinoma regions (dated by TCRdb to the late 2010s). Library creation used PCR. The listed sequencing device is HiSeq X Ten. Starting from the raw public reads, TCRdb applied fastp trimming at Q25, assembled clones with MiXCR and retained in-frame beta chains. Duplicate CDR3 protein sequences are folded into a single record with the most common DNA and genes. This sample lists just over 7,500 distinct CDR3 sequences; 45% were detected once. Together, the top ten hold roughly 95% of the sample. Sequencing used CD8+ T cells from the center of a lung tumor. What this sample's cell subset or site label stands for: tumor center region. The receptors stem from a male donor with lung adenocarcinoma. The CD4 and CD8 labels of this study may be unreliable.

This clonotype was seen more than once but under ten times. The chain joins TRBV6-5 to TRBJ2-2; TRBD2 agrees at 7 bases. Germline CDR1 is MNHEY and CDR2 is SVGAGI. V trimming: 2 bases; J trimming: 0 bases; junction bases outside the gene matches: 9. The CDR3 loop spans 18 amino acids. The CDR3 sequence: CASSYAPWRGTNTGELFF. The CDR3 nucleotides are TGTGCCAGCAGTTACGCCCCTTGGCGGGGGACGAACACCGGGGAGCTGTTTTTT.

This clonotype was observed many times. The chain couples TRBV6-1 to TRBJ2-3, with 9 bases lining up with TRBD2. Germline V gene data show CDR1 as MNHNS and CDR2 as SASEGT. CDR3 length: 15 residues. Trimming at V came to 5 bases and at J to 6 bases, leaving 9 bases not matched to a gene. The CDR3 region has the DNA TGTGCCAGCAGTAGAATAGCGGGAGCACGGGATACGCAGTATTTT. This sequence encodes CASSRIAGARDTQYF.

This sequence joins TRBV6-5 and TRBJ1-2, with 9 bases identical to TRBD1. The CDR3 covers 14 residues. V lost 1 base and J lost 7; bases outside the gene matches: 4. Germline V gene data show CDR1 as MNHEY and CDR2 as SVGAGI. CDR3 DNA: TGTGCCAGCAGTTACTTGGGACAGGGTGGTGGCTACACCTTC. Its protein is CASSYLGQGGGYTF.

V is TRBV6-4 and J is TRBJ2-3; TRBD2 aligns across 8 bases. CDR3 length: 16 residues. V was clipped by 6 bases and J by 12 bases; unmatched bases: 20. The germline gives CDR1 MRHNA, CDR2 SNTAGT. CDR3 DNA: TGTGCCAGCAGCCCCCAGCCAAGCGGGAGCACAGATATTCAGTATTTT. Encoded protein: CASSPQPSGSTDIQYF.

In its sample, this clonotype was seen a few times. The chain combines TRBV25-1 with TRBJ2-7, with 10 bases matching TRBD2. Trimming cost V 4 bases and J 4 bases; bases outside gene matches: 10. Germline assignment: CDR1 MGHDK and CDR2 SYGVNS. The CDR3 extends over 16 amino acids. The CDR3 DNA reads TGTGCCAGCAGTGGATCCCTAGCGGGAGCGGCATACGAGCAGTACTTC. This sequence encodes CASSGSLAGAAYEQYF.